The rows below give T cell receptor beta chains drawn from one sample of a study of T-cell reconstitution after alpha-beta-depleted transplantation in children. TCRdb reprocessed the PCR reads with MiXCR, giving one entry per CDR3 protein. Of approximately 200,000 distinct CDR3 sequences listed, 13% to 15% are singletons. The sequencing here drew on PBMCs from the stem cell graft donor, taken from the stem cell graft. The receptors stem from a human donor who donated a stem cell graft to a child with acute lymphoblastic leukemia. Both conserved end residues are part of each CDR3. Fields, in order: V gene, clone size, J gene, D gene, CDR3 DNA, CDR3 protein. D genes are given only for firm matches. Clone size is not always given. Where it is, it says once, few, many or a class for expanded clones.

>TRBV12-3/TRBV12-4|.|TRBJ2-1|.
TGTGCCAGCAGTTTTATGAGCAATGAGCAGTTCTTC
CASSFMSNEQFF
>TRBV12-3/TRBV12-4|few|TRBJ2-7|TRBD1
TGTGCCAGCAGTCCTACCGGGACAGGGGGCCGCGAGCAGTACTTC
CASSPTGTGGREQYF
>TRBV12-3/TRBV12-4|.|TRBJ2-5|.
TGTGCCAGCACCCTAGGGACCAACCAAGAGACCCAGTACTTC
CASTLGTNQETQYF
>TRBV7-9|.|TRBJ2-1|TRBD2
TGTGCCAGCAGCCCGACTAGCGGGAGTGTTCCGGATGAGCAGTTCTTC
CASSPTSGSVPDEQFF
>TRBV5-1|many|TRBJ1-5|.
TGCGCCAGCAGCCAGGACACCAATCAGCCCCAGCATTTT
CASSQDTNQPQHF
>TRBV30|.|TRBJ1-5|.
TGTGCCTGCTCAACAGGGAGGTATGAGCCCCAGCATTTT
CACSTGRYEPQHF
>TRBV7-9|many|TRBJ1-1|.
TGTGCCAGCACCCCTTCGGCAGGTTTAAGGGCTGAAGCTTTCTTT
CASTPSAGLRAEAFF
>TRBV20-1|many|TRBJ2-1|.
TGCAGTGCGCGGACTGTACGTCTCAATGAGCAGTTCTTC
CSARTVRLNEQFF
>TRBV20-1|many|TRBJ1-2|.
TGCAGTGCCCAGAACAGGGTGCACGATGGCTACACCTTC
CSAQNRVHDGYTF
>TRBV9|many|TRBJ2-5|.
TGTGCCAGCAGCGCACCAAGGGGGTTACAAGAGACCCAGTACTTC
CASSAPRGLQETQYF
>TRBV20-1|many|TRBJ2-3|TRBD2
TGCAGTGCCAAGGAAGCGGGAGCTGAGGGAGATACGCAGTATTTT
CSAKEAGAEGDTQYF
>TRBV7-8|.|TRBJ1-2|.
TGTGCCAGCAGCTTAGAAGGTCCGCACCTTTACTATGGCTACACCTTC
CASSLEGPHLYYGYTF
>TRBV7-9|few|TRBJ2-1|.
TGTGCCAGCAGCTTAATGGAGATTTACAATGAGCAGTTCTTC
CASSLMEIYNEQFF
>TRBV10-2|.|TRBJ1-1|TRBD1
TGCGCCAGCAGTGGACAGGGCCGACTCACTGAAGCTTTCTTT
CASSGQGRLTEAFF
>TRBV27|many|TRBJ2-7|.
TGTGCCAGCAGTTTCGAAGTGGGAGCCGCCTACGAGCAGTACTTC
CASSFEVGAAYEQYF
>TRBV11-2|few|TRBJ2-1|TRBD2
TGTGCCAGCAGCTTAGTGGGATCTCGGGAGGGGGAGCAGTTCTTC
CASSLVGSREGEQFF
>TRBV11-3|many|TRBJ2-1|.
TGTGCCAGCAGCTTACAACGGGAGCAGGATGAGCAGTTCTTC
CASSLQREQDEQFF
>TRBV2|many|TRBJ2-3|TRBD1
TGTGCCAGCATCCGGGACAGGGGGACTTTTCCCACAGATACGCAGTATTTT
CASIRDRGTFPTDTQYF
>TRBV29-1|many|TRBJ1-5|.
TGCAGCGCTGGATGGGGGAACAATCAGCCCCAGCATTTT
CSAGWGNNQPQHF
>TRBV29-1|.|TRBJ1-4|.
TGCAGCGTTGAAGCCGGGGAAAAACTGTTTTTT
CSVEAGEKLFF
>TRBV5-1|many|TRBJ1-3|TRBD1
TGCGCCAGCAGCTCCTCCGGGACAGGGGACGGAAACACCATATATTTT
CASSSSGTGDGNTIYF
>TRBV5-1|.|TRBJ2-2|TRBD2
TGCGCCAGCAGGAGCGGGGACACCGGGGAGCTGTTTTTT
CASRSGDTGELFF
>TRBV12-3/TRBV12-4|many|TRBJ1-3|.
TGTGCCACCTCGGTTAACTCTGGAAACACCATATATTTT
CATSVNSGNTIYF
>TRBV5-1|many|TRBJ1-2|.
TGCGCCAGCAGCTTGGGCCAGGCTGACACCTATGGCTACACCTTC
CASSLGQADTYGYTF
>TRBV10-3|many|TRBJ1-5|.
TGTGCCATCAGTGAATTTGGTGATAGCAATCAGCCCCAGCATTTT
CAISEFGDSNQPQHF
>TRBV5-1|many|TRBJ2-1|TRBD2
TGCGCCAGCAGCTTGGGCGGGACTAGCGGGAGAGGCAATGAGCAGTTCTTC
CASSLGGTSGRGNEQFF
>TRBV7-6|few|TRBJ2-1|.
TGTGCCAGCAGCTTAGAAGTTTCAGGATTCTACAATGAGCAGTTCTTC
CASSLEVSGFYNEQFF
>TRBV9|few|TRBJ1-2|TRBD1
TGTGCCAGCAGCGTAGGAGTCCCCTCGACAGGGGGGGGCTACACCTTC
CASSVGVPSTGGGYTF
>TRBV4-1|many|TRBJ2-1|.
TGCGCCAGCAGCCAGGTTCGGGGTCAGGGGAGGAATGAGCAGTTCTTC
CASSQVRGQGRNEQFF
>TRBV24-1|.|TRBJ1-2|.
TGTGCCACCAGTATCAGGGAGGACTATGGCTACACCTTC
CATSIREDYGYTF
>TRBV5-6|many|TRBJ1-5|.
TGTGCCAGCAGCTTGGGACCTTATAGCAATCAGCCCCAGCATTTT
CASSLGPYSNQPQHF
>TRBV5-1|many|TRBJ2-7|TRBD1
TGCGCCAGCAGCTTGGCCCCCCGGACAGGGTGGGCCTACGAGCAGTACTTC
CASSLAPRTGWAYEQYF
>TRBV20-1|many|TRBJ2-5|TRBD1
TGCAGTGCCGGGACAGCCGTCCAAGAGACCCAGTACTTC
CSAGTAVQETQYF
>TRBV7-8|many|TRBJ2-7|TRBD1
TGTGCCAGCAGCTTTGACCGGGACAGGGTCTACGAGCAGTACTTC
CASSFDRDRVYEQYF
>TRBV2|.|TRBJ2-5|.
TGTGCCAGCAGTGAAGGGGGGGACATATTCAACCGTCAAGAGACCCAGTACTTC
CASSEGGDIFNRQETQYF
>TRBV5-1|.|TRBJ2-7|TRBD1
TGCGCCAGCAGCCTCGGGACAGGAGTTACCACCTACGAGCAGTACTTC
CASSLGTGVTTYEQYF
>TRBV2|many|TRBJ1-4|.
TGTGCCAGCATTTCGGGGGCTAATGAAAAACTGTTTTTT
CASISGANEKLFF
>TRBV7-9|many|TRBJ2-2|.
TGTGCCAGCAGCTTTTTCGGTTTGAACACCGGGGAGCTGTTTTTT
CASSFFGLNTGELFF